The 19 T cell receptor beta chains presented below share a single source sample, sequenced in a study of technical replicates of blood from several donors listed by TCRdb under 2017. To prepare the library, the immunoSEQ multiplex PCR assay was applied. TCRdb re-hosts the immuneACCESS table, in-frame sequences only. Its copies lack some clones; in the studies checked, an unresolved V gene accounts for under half of them, and the cause for the rest is not known. Counted in this sample were nearly 80,000 clones; approximately 96% of them appeared once. The ten largest clones capture approximately 0.3% of the sample. The sequenced sample was T cells isolated from PBMCs. These receptors were obtained from a human donor in good health.

The chain employs TRBV27 and TRBJ1-1; D is uncertain. Germline assignment: CDR1 MNHEY and CDR2 SMNVEV (reference sequence). CDR3 size: 17 residues. V lost 2 bases and J 3 bases, leaving 19 bases between the germline ends. This chain's CDR3 is CASSLVRETREDTEAFF. The CDR3 DNA sequence: TGTGCCAGCAGTTTAGTCCGGGAAACCCGGGAGGACACTGAAGCTTTCTTT.

J is TRBJ1-4 and V is TRBV9, with a weak D call TRBD1 (6 bases). Trimming pared 3 bases from V and 2 bases from J, leaving 11 bases between. The CDR3 spans 15 residues. CDR1 and CDR2 (germline): SGDLS, YYNGEE. The CDR3 DNA sequence: TGTGCCAGCAGCGGGCAGGGGTGGACTAATGAAAAACTGTTTTTT. Translation gives CASSGQGWTNEKLFF.

The gene calls are TRBV15 and TRBJ2-7; TRBD2 is a possible D gene (6 bases). Between the trimmed V and J ends, which lost 2 bases and 3 bases, there was a span of 14 bases. This CDR3 contains 15 residues. The germline V gene encodes CDR1 LNHNV and CDR2 YYDKDF (reference sequence). CDR3 DNA sequence: TGTGCCACCAGCAGACCAGCGGGTCGTGGCTACGAGCAGTACTTC. This translates into CATSRPAGRGYEQYF.

The J gene is TRBJ1-1, the V gene TRBV4-2, with D perhaps matching TRBD1 (6 bases). V was trimmed by 3 bases and J by 8 bases, leaving 19 bases between them. This CDR3 is 15 amino acids long. From germline, CDR1 is LGHNA and CDR2 YNFKEQ. The CDR3 DNA follows: TGTGCCAGCAGCCAGGACGGGAGGGGGAACATCGAAGCTTTCTTT. Translation: CASSQDGRGNIEAFF.

The chain has TRBV9 and TRBJ2-1, with a possible D match to TRBD1 (6 bases). V was clipped by 4 bases and J by 6 bases, with 11 bases between them. The V gene's germline CDR1 is SGDLS and CDR2 YYNGEE. CDR3 length: 13 amino acids. CDR3 bases: TGTGCCAGCAGCCCTGGACAGACCAATGAGCAGTTCTTC. The encoded protein is CASSPGQTNEQFF.

The rearrangement links TRBV4-1 to TRBJ2-7; 11 positions agree with TRBD1. Trimming cost V 1 base and J 9 bases; bases outside gene matches: 5. The germline V gene has CDR1 MGHRA and CDR2 YSYEKL. The CDR3 covers 14 residues. The CDR3 DNA follows: TGCGCCAGCAGCCAAGGGACAGGGGGCGCGTGGCAGTACTTC. Amino acids: CASSQGTGGAWQYF.

CDR3 amino acids: CASSYRTGEHGYTF. DNA for the CDR3: TGTGCCAGCAGTTACCGGACAGGGGAACATGGCTACACCTTC. J is TRBJ1-2 and V is TRBV6-5; 9 bases agree with TRBD1. The CDR3 is made up of 14 amino acids. The ends lost 2 bases at V and 6 bases at J; junction bases unmatched: 4. CDR1 is MNHEY and CDR2 is SVGAGI in the germline V gene.

The genes are TRBV30 and TRBJ2-7; D is unresolved. V was trimmed by 3 bases and J by 1 base, leaving 7 bases between them. The CDR3 contains 12 residues. Germline V gene sequence: CDR1 GTSNPN, CDR2 SVGIG (reference sequence). The CDR3 loop reads CAWRENSYEQYF. The CDR3 DNA is TGTGCCTGGAGGGAGAATTCCTACGAGCAGTACTTC. The full variable domain, its missing parts supplied by reference TRBV30 and TRBJ2-7, is SQTIHQWPATLVQPVGSPLSLECTVEGTSNPNLYWYRQAAGRGLQLLFYSVGIGQISSEVPQNLSASRPQDRQFILSSKKLLLSDSGFYLCAWRENSYEQYFGPGTRLTVT.

This clone showed up just once. The chain links TRBV4-2 to TRBJ2-1, with 13 nucleotides matching TRBD2. CDR1 is LGHNA and CDR2 is YNFKEQ in the germline V gene. The junction had 5 bases not matched to a gene; V was cut back by 4 bases and J by 5 bases. The CDR3 is 16 residues long. The CDR3 here is CASSPLGTSGDNEQFF. The CDR3 DNA reads as TGTGCCAGCAGCCCGCTCGGGACTAGCGGGGACAATGAGCAGTTCTTC.

This sequence joins TRBV7-9 and TRBJ1-2; tentative D call: TRBD1 (5 bases). CDR1 is SEHNR and CDR2 is FQNEAQ in the germline V gene (reference sequence). V was cut by 1 base and J by 7 bases, with 10 bases left in between. The CDR3 extends over 13 amino acids. The CDR3 reads CASSLGAGFGYTF. In nucleotides, the CDR3 is TGTGCCAGCAGCTTAGGGGCAGGGTTTGGCTACACCTTC. Combining the CDR3 with reference TRBV7-9 and TRBJ1-2 gives the whole variable domain DTGVSQNPRHKITKRGQNVTFRCDPISEHNRLYWYRQTLGQGPEFLTYFQNEAQLEKSRLLSDRFSAERPKGSFSTLEIQRTEQGDSAMYLCASSLGAGFGYTFGSGTRLTVV.

This chain joins TRBV6-5 and TRBJ1-2; D is perhaps TRBD1 (5 bases). There are 13 residues in the CDR3. The V end was cut by 6 bases, the J end by 8 bases, with 16 bases between. CDR1 and CDR2 (germline): MNHEY, SVGAGI. The CDR3 DNA reads TGTGCCAGCAGGATCCGGGACTATGGCGGCTACACCTTC. Its translation: CASRIRDYGGYTF.

The genes are TRBV30 and TRBJ2-7; TRBD2 agrees at 12 bases. This CDR3 comprises 18 residues. V was clipped by 4 bases and J by 7 bases; unmatched bases: 20. Per germline, CDR1 GTSNPN and CDR2 SVGIG (reference sequence). CDR3 DNA: TGTGCCTGGAACCTATTCCTGACTAGCGGGAGTTCTGTTGGAGAGCAGTACTTC. This translates into CAWNLFLTSGSSVGEQYF.

In nucleotides, the CDR3 is TGCAGCGTTGAATGGCCCGACTCGTACCAAGAGACCCAGTACTTC. The encoded protein is CSVEWPDSYQETQYF. The chain combines TRBV29-1 with TRBJ2-5; D is ambiguous. Trimming took 2 bases from V and 0 from J, leaving 13 bases between them. CDR3 length equals 15 residues. Per germline, CDR1 SQVTM and CDR2 ANQGSEA.

This rearrangement joins TRBV11-2 to TRBJ2-2; 8 bases map to TRBD2. The germline gives CDR1 SGHAT, CDR2 FQNNGV. The CDR3 loop spans 16 amino acids. Losses at the gene ends were 1 base for V and 4 bases for J; bases not matched to a gene: 5. The CDR3 loop is CASSLVSSGRTGELFF. The CDR3 DNA is TGTGCCAGCAGCTTAGTGTCTAGCGGGCGCACCGGGGAGCTGTTTTTT.

The chain is built from TRBV5-4 and TRBJ1-1; 8 bases map to TRBD1. Germline CDR1 is SGHNT and CDR2 is YYREEE (reference sequence). The CDR3 covers 13 residues. Trimming at V came to 0 bases and at J to 6 bases, leaving 1 base not matched to a gene. CDR3 bases: TGTGCCAGCAGCTTGGACAGGGGGGCTGAAGCTTTCTTT. Translating gives CASSLDRGAEAFF.

The chain couples TRBV2 to TRBJ1-1, with TRBD1 identical over 8 bases. Germline CDR1 SNHLY, CDR2 FYNNEI. The CDR3 is 11 amino acids. Trimming at V came to 7 bases and at J to 10 bases, leaving 5 bases not matched to a gene. The CDR3 DNA reads TGTGCCAGCAAAGGACAGGGAGGAGCTTTCTTT. It encodes CASKGQGGAFF.

V is TRBV9 and J is TRBJ2-2; 9 bases are a match to TRBD2. Trimming removed 4 bases from V and 7 bases from J; junction bases left unmatched: 11. This CDR3 is built from 16 residues. In germline, CDR1 is SGDLS, CDR2 YYNGEE. CDR3 loop: CASSLRVAGASGELFF. DNA for the CDR3: TGTGCCAGCAGCCTTCGGGTAGCGGGAGCGAGCGGGGAGCTGTTTTTT. The full variable domain, its missing parts supplied by reference TRBV9 and TRBJ2-2, is DSGVTQTPKHLITATGQRVTLRCSPRSGDLSVYWYQQSLDQGLQFLIQYYNGEERAKGNILERFSAQQFPDLHSELNLSSLELGDSALYFCASSLRVAGASGELFFGEGSRLTVL.

J is TRBJ2-7 and V is TRBV29-1, with TRBD2 identical over 7 bases. The length of the CDR3 is 14 residues. The V gene's germline CDR1 is SQVTM and CDR2 ANQGSEA. J gave up 2 bases and V 1 base, and 5 bases lay outside the gene matches. CDR3 DNA: TGCAGCGTTGAAGGGCTAGCGGAGACCTACGAGCAGTACTTC. This codes for CSVEGLAETYEQYF.

The rearrangement uses TRBV30 and TRBJ1-5; weak D call: TRBD1 (5 bases). Trimming took 5 bases from V and 5 from J, leaving 13 bases between them. The CDR3 spans 13 residues. Germline values: CDR1 GTSNPN, CDR2 SVGIG (reference sequence). DNA for the CDR3: TGTGCCTGGGGGATCAGGGAGGATCAGCCCCAGCATTTT. The encoded protein is CAWGIREDQPQHF.